This T cell receptor (beta chain) was identified in a study of identical twins. General observations from the study: Invariant MAIT and iNKT cells may have partly biased zero-insertion analyses. With abundant cord blood beta clonotypes, insertions were fewer; memory repertoires showed no such pattern.

This CDR3 has 15 amino acids. V dropped 4 bases and J dropped 4 bases, with 19 bases sitting between them. Germline CDR1 reads SQVTM; CDR2 reads ANQGSEA. This clonotype has just a few counts. Its cognate antigen is unknown. Template switching (which added a universal primer site) was used, and cDNA carried unique molecular identifiers. TCRdb redid the calling of the 5' RACE reads with MiXCR, one entry per CDR3 protein. The sample lists approximately 300,000 distinct CDR3 sequences, just under 9.5% occurring once. These data were also filed under a second study, of yellow fever vaccine responses in identical twins.

The sequence came from a woman younger than 35 in good health. The rearrangement joins TRBV29-1 to TRBJ2-5; D is ambiguous. Material: CD8+ T cells sorted from blood. DNA for the CDR3: TGCAGCGTTGTCTACAGCCTGGGCTTACCAGAGACCCAGTACTTC. It yields the protein CSVVYSLGLPETQYF.